This T cell receptor beta chain was observed in a study of regulatory T cells in long-lasting Graves disease (dated by TCRdb to the early 2020s). For the study in its entirety: Newly diagnosed Graves' disease patients had taken antithyroid drugs for less than 3 months. Patients with persistent Graves' disease were compared with patients with newly diagnosed Graves' disease using TCR sequencing and RNA sequencing of peripheral blood. The study took place in China and was registered as a clinical trial. A total of some 33 samples were covered by TCR sequencing, comprising around 13 persistent and approximately 20 newly diagnosed Graves' disease patients. Overall study outcomes, separate from this receptor: Patients with persistent disease shared more public clonotypes (approximately 2,500) than newly diagnosed patients did (966). The authors noted that the small sample size was a limitation that may lower accuracy. Preferential use of TRBV28, TRBJ1-2 and TRBJ2-5 was observed in persistent disease, whereas TRBV20-1 and TRBJ2-1 were favored in newly diagnosed disease. Because the primary lesion, thyroid tissue, could not be accessed, the study looked at peripheral blood alone. Sequencing and analysis were restricted to the TCR beta chain. Compared with newly diagnosed patients, persistent Graves' disease patients had lower TCR Shannon entropy and fewer highly expanded clones, which suggests clonal expansion.

Trimming at the junction amounts to 1 base on V and 1 base on J, and the germline ends lie 13 bases apart. CDR1 and CDR2 (DFQATT, SNEGSKA) derive from the germline V gene (reference sequence). The CDR3 spans 15 residues, from the cysteine through the phenylalanine. Just CDR3 DNA is preserved here, 45 bases in frame from base 1. Library construction relied on multiplex PCR. The sequencer was an Illumina HiSeq 4000. iRepertoire HTBI primers and Arm-PCR amplification of CDR3 regions were used to construct TCR beta libraries. PCR products were gel purified before sequencing. The paper's processing steps were these. Gene usage analysis of CDR3 amino acid clonotypes relied on the roughly 60 TRBV and 13 to 15 TRBJ segments identified across samples. COPE and FqMerger were used to merge the filtered high-quality paired reads into contigs. BLAST was used to align contigs to the IMGT TRBV, TRBD and TRBJ reference genes, and CDR3 was defined following IMGT. Highly expanded clones were defined as clonotypes with a frequency above 0.1%. Shannon entropy served as the measure of repertoire diversity, while the Gini coefficient captured V-J evenness. Public clonotypes were defined as clonotypes shared by more than one individual. The public reads were quality trimmed at Q25 with fastp and then assembled into clones with MiXCR by TCRdb, keeping productive beta chains. CDR3 protein sequences are deduplicated, and each keeps its most common genes and DNA. TCRdb, rather than the study authors, made the V and J calls. This sample is represented by under 250,000 distinct CDR3 sequences; 20% of them were singletons. Approximately 15% of the sample rests with the top ten.

Many counts were recorded for this clonotype. Its antigen has not been determined. Nothing much larger sits one base from this clone, and base qualities are not available. Sample time point, as interpreted from the label and publication: newly diagnosed GD, antithyroid drugs for less than 3 months. RNA was extracted from PBMCs in TRIzol for both TCR sequencing and RNA sequencing. The diagnosis of Graves' disease followed American Thyroid Association guidelines. Patients were recruited from an endocrinology department in Xi'an, China. Each patient gave 8.5 to 9.5 milliliters of peripheral blood, collected in an EDTA anticoagulant tube. Ficoll Paque Plus density gradient separation was used to isolate PBMCs, and no additional T cell sorting was done. An Agilent 2100 Bioanalyzer and agarose gel were used to check RNA quality, while a NanoDrop 2000 measured RNA concentration.

This TCR came from a female donor with Graves disease. The sequencing here drew on peripheral blood mononuclear cells (PBMCs), taken at new diagnosis, from a patient treated with antithyroid drugs. In this chain, TRBV20-1 is recombined with TRBJ1-1; the D gene is not confidently resolved. The DNA sequence follows: TGCAGTGCTAGAGCCTATCAGAGAGCGAACACTGAAGCTTTCTTT. Its translation is CSARAYQRANTEAFF.